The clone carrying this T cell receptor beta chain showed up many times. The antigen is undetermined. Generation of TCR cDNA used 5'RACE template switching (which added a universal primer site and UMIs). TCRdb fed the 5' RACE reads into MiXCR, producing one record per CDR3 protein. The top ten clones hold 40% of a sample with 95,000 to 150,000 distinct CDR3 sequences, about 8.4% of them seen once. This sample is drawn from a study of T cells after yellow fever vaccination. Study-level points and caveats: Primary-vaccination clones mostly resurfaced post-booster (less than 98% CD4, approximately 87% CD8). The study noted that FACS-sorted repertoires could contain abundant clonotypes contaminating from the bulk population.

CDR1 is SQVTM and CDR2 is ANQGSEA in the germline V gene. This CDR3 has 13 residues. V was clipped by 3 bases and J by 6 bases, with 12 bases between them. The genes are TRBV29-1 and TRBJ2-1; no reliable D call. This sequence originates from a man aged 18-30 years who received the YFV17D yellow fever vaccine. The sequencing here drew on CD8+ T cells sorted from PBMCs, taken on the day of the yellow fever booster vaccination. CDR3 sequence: CSVEGTTSNEQFF. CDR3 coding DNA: TGCAGCGTTGAGGGCACAACGAGCAATGAGCAGTTCTTC.